Detailed here is one T cell receptor beta chain. Using a J-beta primer mix together with a sample-barcoded 5' primer, a second PCR was run for about 6 to 12 cycles. TCRdb reprocessed the 5' RACE reads with MiXCR, giving one entry per CDR3 protein. The repertoire holds about 630,000 distinct CDR3 sequences, with around 20% as singletons. The sample belongs to a study of blood T cells in healthy people across ages. This CDR3 has 17 residues. Germline-derived CDR1 and CDR2 are MNHEY and SVGEGT. The V gene end was trimmed by 0 bases and the J gene end by 2 bases; junction bases not matched to a gene: 8. The gene calls are TRBV6-2 or TRBV6-3 and TRBJ2-5, with 8 bases matching TRBD2. Sequenced input: blood. The source of this sequence is a man aged 65-85 years in good health. The CDR3 loop is CASSYSITGGDQETQYF. In DNA form, the CDR3 reads TGTGCCAGCAGTTACTCGATAACGGGAGGGGATCAAGAGACCCAGTACTTC.